The clone carrying this T cell receptor beta chain has just a few counts. The antigen is unknown. A single record per CDR3 protein comes from TCRdb applying MiXCR to the 5' RACE reads. The sample yields roughly 560,000 distinct CDR3 sequences, roughly 21% seen once. The data originate from a study of T-cell memory formation after mild COVID-19. The study, taken as a whole, reports: Researchers could not confirm that second-wave clones peaking on day 37 targeted SARS-CoV-2. Later expanders leaned CD4+, whereas day 15 to 85 contracting clones were balanced CD4/CD8.

The germline V gene has CDR1 SGHAT and CDR2 FQNNGV. The CDR3 is 16 residues long. Trimming removed 7 bases at V and 0 bases at J, with 17 bases between. This chain joins TRBV11-2 and TRBJ2-3; D unclear. This sequence originates from an adult woman who had mild COVID-19 (a few samples of this study predate the infection). Cell type and time point are not known. The specimen sequenced was PBMCs or a T cell subset sorted from them (not recorded which). CDR3 DNA sequence: TGTGCCAGCAACCTGCTTGGGGTTCGTAGCACAGATACGCAGTATTTT. Its translation: CASNLLGVRSTDTQYF.